Listed here are 7 T cell receptor beta chains from one sample, sequenced in a study of response to subunit inactivated influenza vaccine. TCRdb analysed the RT-PCR reads with MiXCR anew, one entry per CDR3 protein. The repertoire holds more than 700,000 distinct CDR3 sequences, approximately 21% seen once, with about 9.4% in the top ten. The sequencing used PBMCs from blood, collected roughly 5 days after vaccination. The source is a man aged 45-60 years who received an inactivated influenza vaccine.

V and J are TRBV20-1 and TRBJ2-5; possible D gene TRBD2, 5 bases. Trimming shortened V by 5 bases and J by 5 bases, and 15 bases separated the two germline ends. This CDR3 spans 13 amino acids. Germline lookup yields CDR1 DFQATT and CDR2 SNEGSKA (reference sequence). CDR3 residues: CSADPTNKETQYF. CDR3 DNA: TGCAGTGCTGACCCGACTAATAAGGAGACCCAGTACTTC.

This chain uses TRBV4-1 with TRBJ2-1; D unclear. The CDR3 sequence is 16 residues long. Trimming took off 3 bases at V and 6 bases at J, with 18 bases between the two ends. Germline assignment: CDR1 MGHRA and CDR2 YSYEKL. CDR3 nucleotides: TGCGCCAGCAGCCATGAGACCATGACATCGTCCAATGAGCAGTTCTTC. Its protein is CASSHETMTSSNEQFF.

The chain is built from TRBV27 and TRBJ2-3; 13 bases are a match to TRBD2. The CDR3 covers 18 residues. V lost 5 bases, J lost 4 bases, and 12 bases stayed unmatched. The germline CDR1 and CDR2 sequences are MNHEY and SMNVEV (reference sequence). The CDR3 protein is CASSLQGLAGVIPDTQYF. In DNA form, the CDR3 reads TGTGCCAGCAGTCTCCAAGGACTAGCGGGAGTGATCCCAGATACGCAGTATTTT.

This clonotype has only a few counts. This chain uses TRBV7-9 with TRBJ1-1, with a tentative D call TRBD1 (6 bases). This CDR3 spans 14 amino acids. Trimming removed 5 bases from V and 5 bases from J, with 15 bases in between. Germline V lookup: CDR1 SEHNR, CDR2 FQNEAQ (reference sequence). As DNA, the CDR3 is TGTGCCAGCAGCCCCGTGGGGGCTGGGACTGAAGCTTTCTTT. Encoded protein: CASSPVGAGTEAFF.

This clonotype has only a few counts. The gene calls are TRBV24-1 and TRBJ2-7, with TRBD2 as a possible D gene (5 bases). The CDR3 length is 13 residues. CDR1 and CDR2 from the germline V gene are KGHDR and SFDVKD. The V and J ends lost 4 bases and 3 bases respectively, with 9 bases between them. The CDR3: CATSEPGDYEQYF. The CDR3 nucleotides read TGTGCCACCAGTGAACCCGGGGACTACGAGCAGTACTTC.

The J gene is TRBJ2-3, the V gene TRBV7-2, with TRBD1 matching 8 bases. The CDR3 consists of 17 residues. CDR1 SGHTA and CDR2 FQGNSA come from the germline V gene. V lost 3 bases, J lost 6 bases, and 14 bases stayed unmatched. This chain's CDR3 is CASSFSPQGARVDTQYF. DNA for the CDR3: TGTGCCAGCAGCTTCTCACCCCAGGGGGCGAGGGTGGATACGCAGTATTTT.

This clonotype was picked up a small number of times. V gene TRBV6-5 combines with J gene TRBJ1-5, with D uncertain. This CDR3 contains 14 residues. Germline CDR1 and CDR2: MNHEY and SVGAGI. V dropped 2 bases and J dropped 2 bases, with 7 bases sitting between them. The CDR3 coding sequence is TGTGCCAGCAGTTACAGTAGCGGCAATCAGCCCCAGCATTTT. It codes for CASSYSSGNQPQHF.